This passage covers 23 T cell receptor beta chains from one sample sequenced in a study of cytomegalovirus exposure and HLA in healthy donors. The PCR made use of 60 Vbeta and 13 Jbeta primers. Using immunoSEQ multiplex PCR, the repertoire was profiled, and TCRdb retains in-frame clones only, with some absent. The sample comprises approximately 100,000 clones, around 77% of which are singletons, and about a tenth rests with the top ten. The material sequenced was PBMCs. These receptors were obtained from a middle-aged man in good health and CMV-seropositive.

The chain is built from TRBV5-1 and TRBJ1-1, with D possibly matching TRBD1 (5 bases). V shed 0 bases and J shed 1 base, with 10 bases lying between them. Germline values: CDR1 SGHRS, CDR2 YFSETQ. The CDR3 covers 15 residues. CDR3 region: CASSLGGLQNTEAFF. The CDR3 coding sequence is TGCGCCAGCAGCTTGGGGGGACTGCAGAACACTGAAGCTTTCTTT.

The chain joins TRBV12-5 to TRBJ2-7, with 7 bases aligning to TRBD1. The CDR3 consists of 15 residues. J was trimmed by 0 bases and V by 2 bases; bases with no gene match: 4. Per germline, CDR1 LGHNT and CDR2 FRNRAP. The DNA of the CDR3 is TGTGCTAGTGGTTTGAATACAGGGGACTCCTACGAGCAGTACTTC. Its protein product is CASGLNTGDSYEQYF.

For the CDR3, the DNA is TGTGCCAGCAGTGCAGGACTAGCGGGGGCCGGGGAGCTGTTTTTT. It is translated as CASSAGLAGAGELFF. The chain combines TRBV6-6 with TRBJ2-2, with 13 bases lining up with TRBD2. This CDR3 comprises 15 residues. The trim removed 5 bases at V and 6 bases at J, leaving 3 bases unmatched. Germline CDR1 is MNHNY and CDR2 is SVGAGI (reference sequence).

This clone was recorded only once. The V and J genes are TRBV11-1 and TRBJ1-1; tentatively, D is TRBD1 (5 bases). Between the trimmed V and J ends, which lost 4 bases and 5 bases, there was a span of 14 bases. The CDR3 length is 14 residues. In germline, CDR1 is SGHAT, CDR2 FQDESV (reference sequence). The CDR3 here is CASSSLTGWTEAFF. CDR3 in DNA: TGTGCCAGCAGCTCCCTAACAGGCTGGACTGAAGCTTTCTTT.

The chain recombines TRBV5-1 with TRBJ1-4, with TRBD1 as a possible D gene (6 bases). CDR3 length: 15 amino acids. V lost 3 bases, J lost 5 bases, and 14 bases lay in between. Germline assignment: CDR1 SGHRS and CDR2 YFSETQ. The CDR3 loop is CASSWLTGPNEKLFF. The CDR3 nucleotides read TGCGCCAGCAGCTGGTTGACAGGCCCGAATGAAAAACTGTTTTTT.

The chain combines TRBV7-2 with TRBJ2-2; a possible D gene is TRBD1 (5 bases). This CDR3 region has 15 residues. V was clipped by 5 bases and J by 5 bases, with 15 bases between them. The germline V gene encodes CDR1 SGHTA and CDR2 FQGNSA. The CDR3 DNA follows: TGTGCCAGCAGCCAAAAGGGGATTGTGACCGGGGAGCTGTTTTTT. Protein: CASSQKGIVTGELFF.

This chain uses TRBV9 with TRBJ2-5, with 10 bases matching TRBD1. Germline V gives CDR1 SGDLS, CDR2 YYNGEE. The V segment lost 0 bases and the J segment 5 bases; nucleotides outside the gene matches: 4. This CDR3 is built from 15 residues. CDR3 protein: CASSVGQGAGETQYF. CDR3 DNA sequence: TGTGCCAGCAGCGTAGGACAGGGGGCTGGGGAGACCCAGTACTTC.

This sequence joins TRBV6-5 and TRBJ2-5; D is undetermined. V lost 3 bases and J lost 5, with 7 bases in between. Germline V gives CDR1 MNHEY, CDR2 SVGAGI. The CDR3 is made up of 12 amino acids. CDR3 sequence reads: CASSYSFETQYF. CDR3 DNA: TGTGCCAGCAGTTATTCTTTCGAGACCCAGTACTTC.

This chain links TRBV4-1 with TRBJ2-7, with TRBD2 matching over 7 bases. The CDR3 totals 14 residues. With 3 bases clipped from V and 2 bases from J, the junction kept 4 bases outside the gene matches. Germline V gene lookup returns CDR1 MGHRA and CDR2 YSYEKL. CDR3 region: CASSQGRGTYEQYF. The CDR3 DNA follows: TGCGCCAGCAGCCAGGGGAGGGGAACCTACGAGCAGTACTTC.

The chain links TRBV4-1 to TRBJ2-5; D is perhaps TRBD2 (6 bases). The DNA end is more similar to TRBJ2-7, so the J call may be wrong. From germline, CDR1 is MGHRA and CDR2 YSYEKL. The CDR3 runs to 15 residues. CDR3: CASSQGGTGPYEQYF. The CDR3 coding sequence is TGCGCCAGCAGCCAAGGCGGGACGGGACCCTACGAGCAGTACTTC.

The V call is TRBV7-2, the J call TRBJ2-3, with TRBD2 as a possible D gene (6 bases). Trimming cost V 6 bases and J 6 bases, with 28 bases left between them. Per the germline V gene, CDR1 is SGHTA and CDR2 is FQGNSA. The CDR3 has 18 residues. The chain's CDR3 is CASSVLPAAGKRSDTQYF. In DNA form, the CDR3 reads TGTGCCAGCAGTGTCCTCCCAGCGGCGGGGAAAAGAAGTGATACGCAGTATTTT.

The V call is TRBV4-1, the J call TRBJ2-3; 10 bases align to TRBD2. The length of the CDR3 is 16 residues. CDR1 and CDR2 from the germline V gene are MGHRA and YSYEKL. Trimming took 5 bases from V and 7 from J; bases not matched to a gene: 12. CDR3 protein: CASSYSPSGGGNTQYF. The CDR3 region has the DNA TGCGCCAGCAGCTACTCTCCTAGCGGGGGTGGTAATACGCAGTATTTT.

This chain joins TRBV5-4 and TRBJ2-5; 10 bases fit TRBD1. This CDR3 is 16 amino acids long. CDR1 and CDR2 (germline): SGHNT, YYREEE (reference sequence). The V and J ends lost 1 base and 4 bases, in that order; junction bases with no gene match: 7. Written as DNA, the CDR3 is TGTGCCAGCAGCTTGAGGAGGACAGGGGGTAGAGAGACCCAGTACTTC. This encodes CASSLRRTGGRETQYF.

A few counts support this clone. The same CDR3 arises from other DNA sequences in this sample as well. V and J are TRBV19 and TRBJ2-1; D may be TRBD2 (6 bases). The germline gives CDR1 LNHDA, CDR2 SQIVND (reference sequence). The V gene lost 3 bases and the J gene lost 5 bases, with 8 bases spanning the gap. The CDR3 covers 13 residues. The chain's CDR3 is CASSIGGNNEQFF. As DNA, the CDR3 is TGTGCCAGTAGTATCGGGGGAAACAATGAGCAGTTCTTC. Together with reference TRBV19 and TRBJ2-1, the CDR3 gives the full variable domain: DGGITQSPKYLFRKEGQNVTLSCEQNLNHDAMYWYRQDPGQGLRLIYYSQIVNDFQKGDIAEGYSVSREKKESFPLTVTSAQKNPTAFYLCASSIGGNNEQFFGPGTRLTVL.

Comments on this clone: Other DNA sequences in the sample encode the same CDR3. This chain connects TRBV15 to TRBJ2-5, with a possible D match to TRBD1 (6 bases). The CDR3 runs to 13 residues. Trimming took 6 bases from V and 2 from J, leaving 10 bases between them. Germline V gene sequence: CDR1 LNHNV, CDR2 YYDKDF (reference sequence). The chain's CDR3 is CATRQQGQETQYF. In nucleotides, the CDR3 is TGTGCCACCAGACAGCAGGGGCAAGAGACCCAGTACTTC.

The chain links TRBV11-2 to TRBJ2-1, with D unresolved. Per germline, CDR1 SGHAT and CDR2 FQNNGV. The CDR3 loop spans 15 amino acids. The V gene lost 2 bases and the J gene lost 2 bases, with 10 bases spanning the gap. The CDR3 sequence: CASSLNVGAYNEQFF. The DNA of the CDR3 is TGTGCCAGCAGCTTAAATGTCGGAGCCTACAATGAGCAGTTCTTC.

V is TRBV5-1 and J is TRBJ2-3; D gene unclear. Trimming took off 3 bases at V and 2 bases at J, with 16 bases between the two ends. CDR3 length: 16 residues. CDR1 is SGHRS, CDR2 YFSETQ, per germline. CDR3 amino acids: CASSSSRSGYTDTQYF. CDR3 coding DNA: TGCGCCAGCAGCTCCTCTCGGTCCGGGTACACAGATACGCAGTATTTT.

The V gene is TRBV6-5, the J gene TRBJ2-1, with 7 positions matching TRBD1. The CDR3 length is 13 residues. V was clipped by 5 bases and J by 2 bases; unmatched bases: 0. Germline V gene lookup returns CDR1 MNHEY and CDR2 SVGAGI. As DNA, the CDR3 is TGTGCCAGCAGTGACAGGGCCTACAATGAGCAGTTCTTC. Translating it yields CASSDRAYNEQFF.

The V and J genes are TRBV4-3 and TRBJ2-1; 8 bases are shared with TRBD2. Trimming at V came to 0 bases and at J to 3 bases, leaving 4 bases not matched to a gene. Germline assignment: CDR1 LGHNA and CDR2 YSLEER. CDR3 length: 16 amino acids. CDR3 nucleotide sequence: TGCGCCAGCAGCCAAGAGGGGCGGGGGGACTACAATGAGCAGTTCTTC. Residues: CASSQEGRGDYNEQFF.

This clone was seen just once. The chain recombines TRBV29-1 with TRBJ2-5; D is perhaps TRBD2 (6 bases). The CDR3 runs to 12 residues. Germline lookup yields CDR1 SQVTM and CDR2 ANQGSEA. V was trimmed by 3 bases and J by 3 bases, leaving 8 bases between them. CDR3 DNA sequence: TGCAGCGTTGAGGGCGGGGAAGAGACCCAGTACTTC. This gives the protein CSVEGGEETQYF.

This clone was counted only a few times. The chain couples TRBV5-1 to TRBJ2-2; 8 nucleotides match TRBD1. The germline gives CDR1 SGHRS, CDR2 YFSETQ. After removal of 4 bases from V and 1 base from J, the junction contained 3 bases not matched to a gene. The CDR3 totals 15 residues. Here the CDR3 reads CASSPGTGNTGELFF. For the CDR3, the DNA is TGCGCCAGCAGCCCCGGGACAGGGAACACCGGGGAGCTGTTTTTT.

The rearrangement uses TRBV25-1 and TRBJ2-3; D gene uncertain. The CDR3 consists of 15 residues. From germline, CDR1 is MGHDK and CDR2 SYGVNS. V lost 0 bases, J lost 9 bases, and 16 bases lay in between. CDR3 in DNA: TGTGCCAGCAGTGAATATCGACAAAATTCAGTAACGCAGTATTTT. It translates to CASSEYRQNSVTQYF.

There are a few counts of this clone. The chain combines TRBV4-3 with TRBJ1-3, with 8 bases aligning to TRBD1. V shed 4 bases, J shed 0 bases, and the junction held 2 bases outside the gene matches. The germline gives CDR1 LGHNA, CDR2 YSLEER. The CDR3 is 15 residues long. CDR3 region: CASSRTGNSGNTIYF. CDR3 in DNA: TGCGCCAGCAGCCGGACAGGGAACTCTGGAAACACCATATATTTT.